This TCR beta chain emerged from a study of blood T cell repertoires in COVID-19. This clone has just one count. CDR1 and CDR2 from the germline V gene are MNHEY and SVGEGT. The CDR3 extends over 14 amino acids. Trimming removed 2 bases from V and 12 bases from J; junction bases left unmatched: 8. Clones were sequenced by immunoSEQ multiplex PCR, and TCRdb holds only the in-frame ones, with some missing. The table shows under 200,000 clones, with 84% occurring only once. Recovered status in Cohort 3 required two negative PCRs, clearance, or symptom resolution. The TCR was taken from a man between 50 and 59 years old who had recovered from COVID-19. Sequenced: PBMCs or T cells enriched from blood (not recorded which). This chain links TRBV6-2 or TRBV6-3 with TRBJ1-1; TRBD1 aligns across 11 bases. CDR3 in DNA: TGTGCCAGCAGTTACGCCGGACAGGGGGCGAGAACTTTCTTT. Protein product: CASSYAGQGARTFF.